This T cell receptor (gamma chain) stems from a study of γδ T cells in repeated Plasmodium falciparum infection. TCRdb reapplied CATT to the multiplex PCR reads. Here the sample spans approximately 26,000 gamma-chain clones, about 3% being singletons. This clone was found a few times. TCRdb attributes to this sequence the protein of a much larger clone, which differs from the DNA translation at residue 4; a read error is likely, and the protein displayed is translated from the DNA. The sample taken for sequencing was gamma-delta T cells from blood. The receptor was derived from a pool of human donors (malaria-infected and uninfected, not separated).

The CDR3 nucleotides read TGTGCCACCCGGGATGGATATTATTATAAGAAACTCTTT. Its translation is CATRDGYYYKKLF. This chain joins TRGV4 and TRGJ1 or TRGJ2. The J gene is absent in TCRdb and was assigned here via DNA matching to germline. Germline V lookup: CDR1 EGSTGY, CDR2 YDSYTSSV. The CDR3 extends over 13 amino acids.